A single sample gave rise to the 17 T cell receptor beta chains below, sequenced in a study of blood T cell repertoires in COVID-19. The assay was immunoSEQ multiplex PCR, and TCRdb's table has in-frame clones only and misses some. Of some 300,000 clones in the sample, 70% to 90% were seen once. The sequenced sample was PBMCs or T cells enriched from blood (not recorded which). Receptor source: a woman younger than 45 who had recovered from COVID-19.

The V gene is TRBV6-4, the J gene TRBJ2-2; the match to TRBD1 covers 9 bases. The V and J ends lost 3 bases and 0 bases, in that order; junction bases with no gene match: 2. CDR1 and CDR2 from the germline V gene are MRHNA and SNTAGT. The CDR3 spans 16 residues. CDR3 region: CASSETGGANTGELFF. CDR3 DNA sequence: TGTGCCAGCAGTGAAACAGGGGGCGCGAACACCGGGGAGCTGTTTTTT.

This clone came up a few times. The V call is TRBV12-3 or TRBV12-4, the J call TRBJ1-1; D unresolved. The CDR3 extends over 13 amino acids. Trimming cost V 6 bases and J 3 bases, with 11 bases left between them. The chain's CDR3 is CASRTGSHTEAFF. The CDR3 DNA is TGTGCCAGCAGAACCGGGAGTCACACTGAAGCTTTCTTT.

The V gene is TRBV5-1, the J gene TRBJ1-2; 10 bases agree with TRBD1. The CDR3 runs 14 residues. CDR1 is SGHRS and CDR2 is YFSETQ in the germline V gene. The V gene end was trimmed by 5 bases and the J gene end by 0 bases; junction bases not matched to a gene: 1. The CDR3 is CASRTGGTNYGYTF. The CDR3 nucleotides are TGCGCCAGCAGGACAGGGGGCACTAACTATGGCTACACCTTC.

This rearrangement joins TRBV19 to TRBJ1-5; weak D call: TRBD1 (5 bases). This CDR3 is built from 15 residues. Looked up from germline, CDR1 is LNHDA and CDR2 is SQIVND (reference sequence). Trimming pared 8 bases from V and 6 bases from J, leaving 20 bases between. CDR3 DNA: TGTGCCAGTTCGGAAGTTTCAGGGTTAAGTCAGCCCCAGCATTTT. Translating gives CASSEVSGLSQPQHF.

This chain links TRBV28 with TRBJ2-1; tentative D call: TRBD2 (6 bases). Trimming removed 3 bases from V and 0 bases from J, with 12 bases in between. In germline, CDR1 is MDHEN, CDR2 SYDVKM. The CDR3 extends over 16 amino acids. The CDR3 loop is CASSFWRGDSYNEQFF. The CDR3 nucleotides read TGTGCCAGCAGTTTTTGGAGGGGAGACTCCTACAATGAGCAGTTCTTC.

This chain joins TRBV28 and TRBJ2-3, with D unclear. CDR1 is MDHEN and CDR2 is SYDVKM in the germline V gene. V shed 6 bases and J shed 0 bases, with 7 bases lying between them. The CDR3 has 13 residues. DNA for the CDR3: TGTGCCAGCAGAGCCGCCAGCACAGATACGCAGTATTTT. Translating it yields CASRAASTDTQYF.

The chain couples TRBV29-1 to TRBJ2-5, with a possible D match to TRBD1 (5 bases). Germline V gives CDR1 SQVTM, CDR2 ANQGSEA. The CDR3 consists of 13 residues. V lost 6 bases, J lost 2 bases, and 13 bases lay in between. For the CDR3, the DNA is TGCAGCGTAACCAACAGGTTGCAAGAGACCCAGTACTTC. This encodes CSVTNRLQETQYF. Using reference TRBV29-1 and TRBJ2-5 for the parts outside the CDR3, the full variable domain is SAVISQKPSRDICQRGTSLTIQCQVDSQVTMMFWYRQQPGQSLTLIATANQGSEATYESGFVIDKFPISRPNLTFSTLTVSNMSPEDSSIYLCSVTNRLQETQYFGPGTRLLVL.

The chain recombines TRBV27 with TRBJ2-5, with 7 bases matching TRBD2. Germline-derived CDR1 and CDR2 are MNHEY and SMNVEV (reference sequence). The CDR3 covers 13 residues. Germline trimming cut 3 bases from V and 6 bases from J; bases unmatched to any gene: 4. The CDR3: CASSFGGGKTQYF. As DNA, the CDR3 is TGTGCCAGCAGTTTTGGGGGAGGGAAGACCCAGTACTTC.

The chain couples TRBV4-3 to TRBJ1-5; possible D gene TRBD1, 5 bases. Germline-derived CDR1 and CDR2 are LGHNA and YSLEER. V was shortened by 2 bases and J by 5 bases, with 10 bases between the two germline ends. The CDR3 contains 14 residues. CDR3 sequence: CASSQRGGDQPQHF. CDR3 coding DNA: TGCGCCAGCAGCCAAAGGGGAGGGGATCAGCCCCAGCATTTT.

J is TRBJ1-1 and V is TRBV5-1; 8 nucleotides agree with TRBD1. The CDR3 consists of 14 residues. With V trimmed by 4 bases and J by 6 bases, 8 bases remained unmatched. From germline, CDR1 is SGHRS and CDR2 YFSETQ. CDR3 region: CASSHGQGESEAFF. In nucleotides, the CDR3 is TGCGCCAGCAGCCATGGACAGGGTGAATCTGAAGCTTTCTTT.

The chain carries TRBV18 and TRBJ2-1, with TRBD1 matching 8 bases. Germline CDR1 reads KGHSH; CDR2 reads LQKENI. The junction had 12 bases not matched to a gene; V was cut back by 4 bases and J by 7 bases. CDR3 length: 16 residues. As DNA, the CDR3 is TGTGCCAGCTCACTTCTTTCCCCCCAGGGGGCGAATGAGCAGTTCTTC. Encoded protein: CASSLLSPQGANEQFF.

The chain couples TRBV5-5 to TRBJ2-1; 8 nucleotides align to TRBD1. The CDR3 covers 14 residues. The V and J ends lost 4 bases and 8 bases, in that order; junction bases with no gene match: 8. Germline CDR1 is SGHKS and CDR2 is YYEKEE (reference sequence). CDR3 amino acids: CASSPGQGIYEQFF. CDR3 bases: TGTGCCAGCAGCCCAGGACAGGGTATTTATGAGCAGTTCTTC.

The genes are TRBV10-3 and TRBJ1-5; D perhaps matches TRBD1 (6 bases). V was shortened by 3 bases and J by 5 bases, with 11 bases between the two germline ends. CDR3 length: 14 residues. Germline V gene sequence: CDR1 ENHRY, CDR2 SYGVKD. CDR3 sequence reads: CAISDADSYQPQHF. The CDR3 coding sequence is TGTGCCATCAGTGACGCGGACAGCTATCAGCCCCAGCATTTT.

The chain combines TRBV7-8 with TRBJ2-2; 7 bases are a match to TRBD2. The germline gives CDR1 SGHVS, CDR2 FQNEAQ. The CDR3 is made up of 13 amino acids. Trimming removed 5 bases from V and 6 bases from J; junction bases left unmatched: 3. Written as DNA, the CDR3 is TGTGCCAGCAGCCTAAGCGGGGCCGGGGAGCTGTTTTTT. Protein: CASSLSGAGELFF.

The chain employs TRBV2 and TRBJ1-5; D gene uncertain. Germline CDR1 is SNHLY and CDR2 is FYNNEI. The CDR3 has 12 amino acids. Deletions cut 6 bases from V and 4 bases from J, with 7 bases between. CDR3 coding DNA: TGTGCCAGCAGGGAGATTAATCAGCCCCAGCATTTT. Its translation is CASREINQPQHF.

This chain uses TRBV5-6 with TRBJ2-7; no reliable D call. Germline V gene data show CDR1 as SGHDT and CDR2 as YYEEEE. Trimming removed 3 bases at V and 4 bases at J, with 5 bases between. This CDR3 spans 11 amino acids. The CDR3 nucleotides are TGTGCCAGCAGCTCGTTATACGAGCAGTACTTC. Translating gives CASSSLYEQYF.

The chain is built from TRBV6-1 and TRBJ1-1, with D perhaps matching TRBD1 (5 bases). Per germline, CDR1 MNHNS and CDR2 SASEGT. The CDR3 has 16 residues. Trimming removed 1 base from V and 3 bases from J, with 15 bases in between. CDR3 coding DNA: TGTGCCAGCAGTGAAGTTTGGGGGGGGAGGCACACTGAAGCTTTCTTT. Its protein is CASSEVWGGRHTEAFF.